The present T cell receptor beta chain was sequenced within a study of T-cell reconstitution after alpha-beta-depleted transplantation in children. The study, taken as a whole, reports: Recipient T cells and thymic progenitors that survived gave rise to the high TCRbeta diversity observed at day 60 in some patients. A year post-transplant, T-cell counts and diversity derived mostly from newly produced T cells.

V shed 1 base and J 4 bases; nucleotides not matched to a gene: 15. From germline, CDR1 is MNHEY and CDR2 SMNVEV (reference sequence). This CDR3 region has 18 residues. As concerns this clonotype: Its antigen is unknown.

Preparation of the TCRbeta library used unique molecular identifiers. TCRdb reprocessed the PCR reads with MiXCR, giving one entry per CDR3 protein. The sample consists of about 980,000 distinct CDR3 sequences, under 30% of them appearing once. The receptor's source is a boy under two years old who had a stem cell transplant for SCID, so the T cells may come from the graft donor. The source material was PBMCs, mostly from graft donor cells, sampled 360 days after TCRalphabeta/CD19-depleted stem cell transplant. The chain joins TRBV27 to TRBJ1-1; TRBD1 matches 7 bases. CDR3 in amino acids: CASSLFGSRQGTGTEAFF. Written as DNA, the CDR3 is TGTGCCAGCAGTTTATTTGGGTCGCGACAGGGTACGGGCACTGAAGCTTTCTTT.